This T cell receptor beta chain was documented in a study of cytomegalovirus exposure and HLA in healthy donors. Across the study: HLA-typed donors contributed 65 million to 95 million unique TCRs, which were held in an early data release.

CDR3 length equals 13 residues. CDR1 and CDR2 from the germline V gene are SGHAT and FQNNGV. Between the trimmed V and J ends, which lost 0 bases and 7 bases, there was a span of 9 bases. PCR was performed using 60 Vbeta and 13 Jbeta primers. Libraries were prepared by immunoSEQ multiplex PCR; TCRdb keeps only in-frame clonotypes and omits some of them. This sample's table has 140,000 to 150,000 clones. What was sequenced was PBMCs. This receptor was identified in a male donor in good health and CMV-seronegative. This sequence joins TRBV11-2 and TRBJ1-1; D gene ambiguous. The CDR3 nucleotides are TGTGCCAGCAGCTTAGATTACAATTTTGAAGCTTTCTTT. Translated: CASSLDYNFEAFF.